What follows is one T cell receptor (beta chain) and its context. The antigen remains undetermined. The sample belongs to a study of yellow fever vaccine responses in identical twins. Each CDR3 protein gets one entry after TCRdb re-called the RT-PCR reads with MiXCR. The data contain 20,000 to 25,000 distinct CDR3 sequences, around four fifths of them seen just once; the ten biggest clones take up about 5%. Study observations and caveats: Twins' vaccine T cell response reportedly gave the appearance of partial convergence and partial personalization.

The material sequenced was T cells from blood (PBMCs), unsorted or a sorted subset (not recorded which), taken before or after yellow fever vaccination (not recorded which). This receptor was obtained from a woman under 30 who received the yellow fever vaccine.

The CDR3: CASSLTRWTEAFF. The CDR3 region has the DNA TGTGCCAGCAGCCTCACTAGGTGGACTGAAGCTTTCTTT. This chain connects TRBV3-1 to TRBJ1-1; the D is unclear. The CDR3 is 13 amino acids. V was cut by 4 bases and J by 5 bases, with 11 bases left in between. In germline, CDR1 is LGHDT, CDR2 YNNKEL (reference sequence).